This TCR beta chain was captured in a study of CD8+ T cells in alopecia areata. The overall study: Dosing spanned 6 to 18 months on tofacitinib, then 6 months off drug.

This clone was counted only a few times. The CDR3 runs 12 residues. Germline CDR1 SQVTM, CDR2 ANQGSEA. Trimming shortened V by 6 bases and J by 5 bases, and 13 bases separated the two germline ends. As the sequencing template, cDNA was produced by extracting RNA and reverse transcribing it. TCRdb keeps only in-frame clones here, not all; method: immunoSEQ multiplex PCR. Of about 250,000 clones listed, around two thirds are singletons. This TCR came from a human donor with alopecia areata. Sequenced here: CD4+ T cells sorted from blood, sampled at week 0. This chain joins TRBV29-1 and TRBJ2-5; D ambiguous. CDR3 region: CSVGPPWETQYF. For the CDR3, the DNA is TGCAGCGTCGGACCCCCGTGGGAGACCCAGTACTTC.